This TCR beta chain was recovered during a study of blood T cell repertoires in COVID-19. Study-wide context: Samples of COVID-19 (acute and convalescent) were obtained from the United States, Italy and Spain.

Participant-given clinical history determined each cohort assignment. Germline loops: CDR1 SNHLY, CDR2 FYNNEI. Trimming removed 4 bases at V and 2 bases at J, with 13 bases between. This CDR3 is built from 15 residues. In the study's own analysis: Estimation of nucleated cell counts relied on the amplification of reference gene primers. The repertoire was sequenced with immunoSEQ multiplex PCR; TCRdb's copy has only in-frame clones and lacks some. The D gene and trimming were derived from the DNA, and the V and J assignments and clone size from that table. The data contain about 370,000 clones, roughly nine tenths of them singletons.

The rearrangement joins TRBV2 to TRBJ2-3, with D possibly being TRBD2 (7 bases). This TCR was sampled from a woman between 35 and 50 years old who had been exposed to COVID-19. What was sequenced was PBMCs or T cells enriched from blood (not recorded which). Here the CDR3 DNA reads TGTGCCAGCAGTGCTGGCGGGGGCCACACAGATACGCAGTATTTT. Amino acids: CASSAGGGHTDTQYF.